Presented here are 31 T cell receptor beta chains from one specimen sequenced in a study of blood T cell repertoires in COVID-19 (dated by TCRdb to 2018 to 2021). Libraries were prepared through the immunoSEQ multiplex PCR assay. Not all clones reach the TCRdb copy of this immuneACCESS table, which keeps in-frame sequences only. Checked studies attribute under half of the gap to unresolved V genes and leave the rest unexplained. Recorded for this sample are 100,000 or so clones; 70% to 85% of them occurred a single time. The ten top clones hold under 25% of the sample. The specimen sequenced was peripheral blood. These receptors came from a man in his 70s with active or convalescent COVID-19.

This clone showed up just a few times. The chain combines TRBV9 with TRBJ1-3, with 10 bases aligning to TRBD1. From germline, CDR1 is SGDLS and CDR2 YYNGEE. There are 17 residues in the CDR3. V shed 3 bases and J 4 bases; nucleotides not matched to a gene: 10. This CDR3 is CASSAGTGEVRGNTIYF. CDR3 DNA: TGTGCCAGCAGCGCGGGGACAGGGGAGGTGAGAGGAAACACCATATATTTT.

The rearrangement joins TRBV5-5 to TRBJ1-5; D perhaps matches TRBD1 (5 bases). The CDR3 extends over 14 amino acids. Germline CDR1 SGHKS, CDR2 YYEKEE (reference sequence). Trimming pared 4 bases from V and 1 base from J, leaving 9 bases between. The CDR3 protein is CASSPGGSNQPQHF. Written as DNA, the CDR3 is TGTGCCAGCAGCCCTGGGGGGAGCAATCAGCCCCAGCATTTT.

The rearrangement joins TRBV7-6 to TRBJ1-1; maybe TRBD1 (5 bases). Germline V gives CDR1 SGHVS, CDR2 FNYEAQ. V was clipped by 4 bases and J by 1 base, with 7 bases between them. The CDR3 totals 13 residues. CDR3 amino acids: CASSSDTNTEAFF. The DNA of the CDR3 is TGTGCCAGCAGCTCGGACACGAACACTGAAGCTTTCTTT.

The rearrangement joins TRBV6-5 to TRBJ1-6; D is undetermined. There are 15 residues in the CDR3. Looked up from germline, CDR1 is MNHEY and CDR2 is SVGAGI. Trimming cost V 0 bases and J 8 bases, with 11 bases left between them. CDR3 loop: CASSYSSGSYSPLHF. The CDR3 DNA is TGTGCCAGCAGTTACTCGAGTGGTAGTTATTCACCCCTCCACTTT.

The V call is TRBV14, the J call TRBJ1-1; D is unclear. Per the germline V gene, CDR1 is SGHDN and CDR2 is FVKESK. V dropped 2 bases and J dropped 4 bases, with 14 bases sitting between them. The CDR3 length is 15 residues. The CDR3 bases are TGTGCCAGCAGCCAAAGAGCCTCCCGGAGCACTGAAGCTTTCTTT. This translates into CASSQRASRSTEAFF.

V usage is TRBV6-5 and J usage is TRBJ2-5; 9 bases align to TRBD1. Germline-derived CDR1 and CDR2 are MNHEY and SVGAGI. V lost 5 bases to trimming and J lost 4 bases; unmatched junction nucleotides: 5. The CDR3 sequence is 14 residues long. The CDR3 here is CASSLTGGRETQYF. DNA of the CDR3: TGTGCCAGCAGTCTCACAGGGGGCCGAGAGACCCAGTACTTC.

The V and J genes are TRBV12-3 or TRBV12-4 and TRBJ2-3; weak D call: TRBD2 (6 bases). The CDR3 loop spans 13 amino acids. The germline V and J ends were trimmed by 8 bases and 8 bases, with 17 bases remaining between them. The CDR3 DNA follows: TGTGCCAGCCGCCCTTCCCCGGGACTTACGCAGTATTTT. Translation gives CASRPSPGLTQYF.

DNA of the CDR3: TGTGCCAGCAGTGCACAGGGGGGGACTGAAGCTTTCTTT. It yields the protein CASSAQGGTEAFF. The chain employs TRBV12-3 or TRBV12-4 and TRBJ1-1; 8 nucleotides match TRBD1. Trimming removed 5 bases from V and 5 bases from J; junction bases left unmatched: 4. The CDR3 is 13 amino acids.

J is TRBJ2-2 and V is TRBV7-6; 7 bases fit TRBD1. Germline loops: CDR1 SGHVS, CDR2 FNYEAQ. After removal of 1 base from V and 0 bases from J, the junction contained 8 bases not matched to a gene. There are 18 residues in the CDR3. The CDR3 coding sequence is TGTGCCAGCAGCTTAGATAATTTCGGGACAGCGAACACCGGGGAGCTGTTTTTT. It translates to CASSLDNFGTANTGELFF.

The chain links TRBV9 to TRBJ2-1; D possibly corresponds to TRBD1 (6 bases). With 0 bases removed from V and 0 bases from J, the gap between germline ends came to 10 bases. Germline V gene data show CDR1 as SGDLS and CDR2 as YYNGEE. The CDR3 extends over 16 amino acids. The CDR3 sequence is CASSVAGDFSYNEQFF. The CDR3 DNA is TGTGCCAGCAGCGTAGCAGGGGATTTCTCCTACAATGAGCAGTTCTTC.

The chain recombines TRBV5-5 with TRBJ2-7; TRBD1 aligns across 11 bases. The junction had 8 bases not matched to a gene; V was cut back by 0 bases and J by 0 bases. Germline V gene data show CDR1 as SGHKS and CDR2 as YYEKEE (reference sequence). CDR3 length: 18 residues. The CDR3 region has the DNA TGTGCCAGCAGCTTGGAGGGACAGGGGGGATTTTTCTCCTACGAGCAGTACTTC. Translated: CASSLEGQGGFFSYEQYF.

The V call is TRBV5-1, the J call TRBJ2-1; D ambiguous. The CDR3 is 13 residues long. V was cut by 0 bases and J by 8 bases, with 9 bases left in between. CDR1 and CDR2 from the germline V gene are SGHRS and YFSETQ. CDR3 loop: CASSLAFSDEQFF. The CDR3 DNA is TGCGCCAGCAGCTTGGCCTTCTCAGATGAGCAGTTCTTC. Full variable domain (missing parts from reference TRBV5-1 and TRBJ2-1): KAGVTQTPRYLIKTRGQQVTLSCSPISGHRSVSWYQQTPGQGLQFLFEYFSETQRNKGNFPGRFSGRQFSNSRSEMNVSTLELGDSALYLCASSLAFSDEQFFGPGTRLTVL.

The chain carries TRBV7-6 and TRBJ1-2; D might be TRBD1 (5 bases). Looked up from germline, CDR1 is SGHVS and CDR2 is FNYEAQ. Trimming took 5 bases from V and 6 from J, leaving 25 bases between them. The CDR3 is made up of 17 amino acids. The CDR3 nucleotides read TGTGCCAGCAGCCTGCGGAATAAAATAACGACAGAAGATGGCTACACCTTC. Translating gives CASSLRNKITTEDGYTF.

This chain links TRBV28 with TRBJ1-5; no reliable D call. This CDR3 has 14 residues. V was pared by 10 bases and J by 2 bases, with 15 bases between. Germline-derived CDR1 and CDR2 are MDHEN and SYDVKM. CDR3 nucleotides: TGTGCCACCTTTCTTCTTGGAGGCAATCAGCCCCAGCATTTT. This encodes CATFLLGGNQPQHF.

The chain recombines TRBV19 with TRBJ1-2, with 8 bases that match TRBD1. V lost 3 bases to trimming and J lost 2 bases; unmatched junction nucleotides: 2. The CDR3 has 14 amino acids. CDR1 is LNHDA, CDR2 SQIVND, per germline (reference sequence). CDR3 protein: CASSIQGANYGYTF. The CDR3 nucleotides read TGTGCCAGTAGTATTCAGGGGGCGAACTATGGCTACACCTTC.

The V and J genes are TRBV6-5 and TRBJ1-3; D is perhaps TRBD1 (5 bases). Germline loops: CDR1 MNHEY, CDR2 SVGAGI. The ends were cut back, 0 bases at V and 0 bases at J, with 6 bases in the middle. The CDR3 runs to 15 residues. DNA of the CDR3: TGTGCCAGCAGTTACTCTCAGGGCTCTGGAAACACCATATATTTT. This encodes CASSYSQGSGNTIYF.

The V and J genes are TRBV5-1 and TRBJ2-7; 12 nucleotides agree with TRBD2. Germline V CDR1 and CDR2: SGHRS, YFSETQ. The CDR3 is 15 residues long. The J segment lost 3 bases and the V segment lost 4 bases, leaving 5 bases of the junction unmatched. In DNA, the CDR3 is TGCGCCAGCAGCCTCCGGACTAGCGGGATCTACGAGCAGTACTTC. This encodes CASSLRTSGIYEQYF.

The CDR3 DNA reads as TGTGCCAGCAGCTTTTGGGGGGATGACACTGAAGCTTTCTTT. It specifies CASSFWGDDTEAFF. The genes are TRBV7-3 and TRBJ1-1; weak D call: TRBD1 (5 bases). Germline CDR1 and CDR2: SGHTA and FQGTGA. The V and J ends lost 3 bases and 3 bases respectively, with 11 bases between them. CDR3 size: 14 residues.

The chain couples TRBV18 to TRBJ1-5; D is unresolved. CDR3 length: 13 amino acids. Between the trimmed V and J ends, which lost 0 bases and 8 bases, there was a span of 8 bases. Germline CDR1 and CDR2: KGHSH and LQKENI. The CDR3: CASSPPGTEPQHF. The CDR3 bases are TGTGCCAGCTCACCACCGGGCACAGAGCCCCAGCATTTT. The variable domain in full, with the rest retrieved from reference TRBV18 and TRBJ1-5, is NAGVMQNPRHLVRRRGQEARLRCSPMKGHSHVYWYRQLPEEGLKFMVYLQKENIIDESGMPKERFSAEFPKEGPSILRIQQVVRGDSAAYFCASSPPGTEPQHFGDGTRLSIL.

The V gene is TRBV29-1, the J gene TRBJ2-1; 9 positions agree with TRBD1. Germline V gene lookup returns CDR1 SQVTM and CDR2 ANQGSEA. V was clipped by 7 bases and J by 12 bases; unmatched bases: 10. The length of the CDR3 is 12 residues. In DNA form, the CDR3 reads TGCAGCGCCTCGGGACAGGGAATGGCGCAGTTCTTC. Its protein product is CSASGQGMAQFF.

V gene TRBV5-1 combines with J gene TRBJ2-2; TRBD1 is a possible D gene (6 bases). V lost 4 bases and J 5 bases, leaving 12 bases between the germline ends. Germline loops: CDR1 SGHRS, CDR2 YFSETQ. The CDR3 loop spans 14 amino acids. The CDR3 sequence is CASSLLDRTGELFF. CDR3 coding DNA: TGCGCCAGCAGCCTACTGGACAGAACCGGGGAGCTGTTTTTT.

The gene calls are TRBV19 and TRBJ1-1; TRBD1 matches 7 bases. Germline CDR1 reads LNHDA; CDR2 reads SQIVND (reference sequence). The CDR3 totals 12 residues. The trim removed 6 bases at V and 6 bases at J, leaving 4 bases unmatched. CDR3 bases: TGTGCCAGTAGGACAGGGCCCGCTGAAGCTTTCTTT. It yields the protein CASRTGPAEAFF. The whole variable domain, remainder taken from reference TRBV19 and TRBJ1-1, is DGGITQSPKYLFRKEGQNVTLSCEQNLNHDAMYWYRQDPGQGLRLIYYSQIVNDFQKGDIAEGYSVSREKKESFPLTVTSAQKNPTAFYLCASRTGPAEAFFGQGTRLTVV.

The chain joins TRBV15 to TRBJ2-7; 8 bases match TRBD1. The CDR3 contains 13 residues. CDR1 is LNHNV and CDR2 is YYDKDF in the germline V gene (reference sequence). The V segment lost 3 bases and the J segment 5 bases; nucleotides outside the gene matches: 3. CDR3 DNA sequence: TGTGCCACCAGCAGTTCGGGACAGGACGAGCAGTACTTC. Translated: CATSSSGQDEQYF.

The V gene is TRBV7-9, the J gene TRBJ2-2, with TRBD1 identical over 7 bases. The V gene's germline CDR1 is SEHNR and CDR2 FQNEAQ (reference sequence). The CDR3 is 16 residues long. The V segment lost 4 bases and the J segment 2 bases; nucleotides outside the gene matches: 7. CDR3 nucleotides: TGTGCCAGCAGCTCCCCCGGGACAGTCAACACCGGGGAGCTGTTTTTT. It is translated as CASSSPGTVNTGELFF.

J is TRBJ1-5 and V is TRBV7-2; weak D call: TRBD1 (6 bases). Germline lookup yields CDR1 SGHTA and CDR2 FQGNSA. With 5 bases removed from V and 7 bases from J, the gap between germline ends came to 12 bases. The CDR3 extends over 13 amino acids. The CDR3 reads CASSKQGQQPQHF. DNA of the CDR3: TGTGCCAGCAGCAAACAGGGCCAGCAGCCCCAGCATTTT. Looking up the rest from reference TRBV7-2 and TRBJ1-5 gives the full variable domain: GAGVSQSPSNKVTEKGKDVELRCDPISGHTALYWYRQSLGQGLEFLIYFQGNSAPDKSGLPSDRFSAERTGGSVSTLTIQRTQQEDSAVYLCASSKQGQQPQHFGDGTRLSIL.

This sequence joins TRBV19 and TRBJ1-5; 9 bases agree with TRBD1. CDR3 size: 13 residues. Germline V gene lookup returns CDR1 LNHDA and CDR2 SQIVND (reference sequence). The V gene end was trimmed by 7 bases and the J gene end by 6 bases; junction bases not matched to a gene: 4. The CDR3 region is CASTDRGIQPQHF. CDR3 DNA sequence: TGTGCCAGTACCGACAGGGGGATTCAGCCCCAGCATTTT.

The genes are TRBV12-3 or TRBV12-4 and TRBJ2-2; the D gene is possibly TRBD2 (6 bases). Trimming removed 3 bases at V and 6 bases at J, with 8 bases between. The CDR3 contains 13 residues. CDR3 residues: CASSFTSSGELFF. DNA of the CDR3: TGTGCCAGCAGTTTTACTAGCTCCGGGGAGCTGTTTTTT.

The chain employs TRBV7-2 and TRBJ2-2; no firm D call. Germline assignment: CDR1 SGHTA and CDR2 FQGNSA. The V gene lost 1 base and the J gene lost 5 bases, with 11 bases spanning the gap. There are 15 residues in the CDR3. CDR3 region: CASSLVVYVTGELFF. CDR3 DNA sequence: TGTGCCAGCAGCTTAGTAGTCTATGTAACCGGGGAGCTGTTTTTT.

CDR3 sequence (DNA): TGTGCCATCAGCCGGGACTCAGAGACCCAGTACTTC. Translation gives CAISRDSETQYF. The chain carries TRBV10-3 and TRBJ2-5; D may be TRBD2 (6 bases). The CDR3 has 12 residues. Germline lookup yields CDR1 ENHRY and CDR2 SYGVKD. Trimming stripped 6 bases from V and 4 bases from J, with 9 bases between.

The chain recombines TRBV24-1 with TRBJ2-1, with 9 bases matching TRBD1. V dropped 4 bases and J dropped 5; count of bases not matched to a gene: 8. The length of the CDR3 is 16 residues. Germline CDR1 reads KGHDR; CDR2 reads SFDVKD. The CDR3 loop reads CATSDPGQGWDNEQFF. CDR3 DNA sequence: TGTGCCACCAGTGACCCTGGACAGGGGTGGGACAATGAGCAGTTCTTC.

The J gene is TRBJ1-5, the V gene TRBV18; D ambiguous. Trimming took off 3 bases at V and 0 bases at J, with 9 bases between the two ends. The CDR3 extends over 15 amino acids. From germline, CDR1 is KGHSH and CDR2 LQKENI. For the CDR3, the DNA is TGTGCCAGCTCACCTACCCCAGTTAGCAATCAGCCCCAGCATTTT. It is translated as CASSPTPVSNQPQHF.